This entry features one T cell receptor beta chain sequence. Its antigen is unknown. Subjects with ophthalmopathy showed a Clinical Activity Score no lower than 3, a NOSPECS grade no lower than 4, and a duration shorter than 3 months. RNA transcripts gave rise to amplified TCR beta CDR3 regions. The HTBI primer set drove a first-round RT-PCR of the TCR CDR3. Using its own MiXCR run on the multiplex PCR reads, TCRdb lists one record per CDR3 protein. The repertoire consists of about 500,000 distinct CDR3 sequences, with 15% to 20% occurring once and the leading ten covering less than 30%. The sample is drawn from a study of T cells in Graves' hyperthyroidism and ophthalmopathy. Study background: Peripheral blood samples were taken at initial diagnosis, prior to any treatment.

Whole-study results and caveats: Ophthalmopathy was predicted by the model a median of roughly 6 months ahead of onset. Researchers found most expanded thyroid clonotypes above 0.001 in blood as well.

This CDR3 is 14 amino acids long. V was clipped by 6 bases and J by 4 bases, with 15 bases between them. Germline V gene sequence: CDR1 MDHEN, CDR2 SYDVKM. The chain carries TRBV28 and TRBJ1-2; D remains ambiguous. The sequence was obtained from a woman under 40 with Graves' ophthalmopathy. Sequenced sample: blood. As DNA, the CDR3 is TGTGCCAGCAGCCAAGCTGGGGATGGCTATGGCTACACCTTC. The encoded protein is CASSQAGDGYGYTF.